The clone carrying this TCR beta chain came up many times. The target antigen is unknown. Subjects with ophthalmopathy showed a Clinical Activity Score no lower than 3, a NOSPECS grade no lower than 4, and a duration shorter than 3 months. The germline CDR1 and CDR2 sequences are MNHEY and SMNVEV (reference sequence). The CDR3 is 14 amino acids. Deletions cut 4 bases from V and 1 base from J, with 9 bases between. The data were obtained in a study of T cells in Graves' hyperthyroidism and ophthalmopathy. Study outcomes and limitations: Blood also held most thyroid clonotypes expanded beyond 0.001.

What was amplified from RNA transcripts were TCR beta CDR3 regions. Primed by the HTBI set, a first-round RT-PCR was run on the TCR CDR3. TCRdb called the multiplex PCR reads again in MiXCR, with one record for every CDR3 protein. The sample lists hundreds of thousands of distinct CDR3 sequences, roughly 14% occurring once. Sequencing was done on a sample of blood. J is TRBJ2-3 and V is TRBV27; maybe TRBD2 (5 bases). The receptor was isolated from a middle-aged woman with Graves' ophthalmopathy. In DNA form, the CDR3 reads TGTGCCAGCAGTTATTTGCGGGGCACAGATACGCAGTATTTT. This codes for CASSYLRGTDTQYF.